This TCR beta chain originates from a study of shared clonotypes between healthy human individuals. Data came from immunoSEQ multiplex PCR; TCRdb stores just in-frame clones and leaves some out. The data contain millions of clones, around 95% of them seen just once; the ten biggest clones take up 0.1% to 0.15%. Per germline, CDR1 SEHNR and CDR2 FQNEAQ (reference sequence). Trimming cost V 2 bases and J 0 bases, with 13 bases left between them. The CDR3 runs to 16 residues. The source of this sequence is a man in his late teens or twenties in good health. The sample was naive CD4+ T cells sorted from blood. Subset given: CD45RA+ positively selected. This chain joins TRBV7-9 and TRBJ2-5; D might be TRBD2 (5 bases). The CDR3 spells CASSLQRTGNQETQYF. The CDR3 region has the DNA TGTGCCAGCAGCTTACAAAGGACGGGGAACCAAGAGACCCAGTACTTC.